These 25 T cell receptor beta chains were all obtained from the same sample, sequenced in a study of T cells in Graves' hyperthyroidism and ophthalmopathy. Researchers took RNA transcripts and amplified the TCR beta CDR3 regions from them. TCR CDR3 regions were first amplified by RT-PCR with HTBI primers. TCRdb used MiXCR to reprocess the multiplex PCR reads, holding one entry per CDR3 protein. This table has approximately 200,000 distinct CDR3 sequences, about 17% appearing once. Input material: blood. Receptors were obtained from a man in his forties with Graves' hyperthyroidism.

In this sample, this clonotype turned up a few times. This chain connects TRBV30 to TRBJ2-3, with a possible D match to TRBD1 (6 bases). Per the germline V gene, CDR1 is GTSNPN and CDR2 is SVGIG (reference sequence). The CDR3 is 14 residues long. Trimming shortened V by 3 bases and J by 5 bases, and 15 bases separated the two germline ends. The CDR3 reads CAWRASRGIDTQYF. The CDR3 region has the DNA TGTGCCTGGAGAGCTAGCAGGGGTATAGATACGCAGTATTTT.

In its sample, this clonotype was seen many times. J is TRBJ2-5 and V is TRBV20-1; the D gene could be TRBD1 or TRBD2 (6 bases each). CDR1 is DFQATT and CDR2 is SNEGSKA in the germline V gene (reference sequence). The V gene lost 7 bases and the J gene lost 1 base, with 16 bases spanning the gap. This CDR3 is built from 14 residues. The CDR3 spells CSGGGGEFQETQYF. The CDR3 bases are TGCAGTGGTGGAGGGGGAGAGTTCCAAGAGACCCAGTACTTC.

The chain uses TRBV24-1 and TRBJ1-2; D perhaps matches TRBD1 (6 bases). Trimming shortened V by 3 bases and J by 2 bases, and 12 bases separated the two germline ends. The CDR3 sequence is 15 residues long. CDR1 and CDR2 (germline): KGHDR, SFDVKD. The CDR3 DNA follows: TGTGCCACCAGTGATGAGTCCGGGGGCAACTATGGCTACACCTTC. Amino acid sequence: CATSDESGGNYGYTF.

The sample holds many counts of this clonotype. This chain joins TRBV28 and TRBJ2-3; no definite D call. This CDR3 region has 13 residues. Germline loops: CDR1 MDHEN, CDR2 SYDVKM. V lost 7 bases and J 1 base, leaving 9 bases between the germline ends. For the CDR3, the DNA is TGTGCCAGCACACCCCCAGGCACAGATACGCAGTATTTT. It yields the protein CASTPPGTDTQYF.

In its sample, this clonotype was seen many times. The J gene is TRBJ1-2, the V gene TRBV20-1; 10 bases map to TRBD1. The CDR3 length is 14 residues. The V segment lost 3 bases and the J segment 5 bases; nucleotides outside the gene matches: 6. Germline V gene sequence: CDR1 DFQATT, CDR2 SNEGSKA (reference sequence). The DNA of the CDR3 is TGCAGTGCTAGCCTTGGGACAGGGGAATATGGCTACACCTTC. Its protein product is CSASLGTGEYGYTF.

This clonotype has at least ten counts. The chain links TRBV27 to TRBJ1-5; D might be TRBD1 (5 bases). Trimming took off 6 bases at V and 0 bases at J, with 9 bases between the two ends. This CDR3 is 14 amino acids long. The germline CDR1 and CDR2 sequences are MNHEY and SMNVEV (reference sequence). This chain's CDR3 is CASRRTYSNQPQHF. As DNA, the CDR3 is TGTGCCAGCAGACGGACATATAGCAATCAGCCCCAGCATTTT.

This clonotype appeared many times. The V gene is TRBV12-3 or TRBV12-4, the J gene TRBJ1-1, with 10 bases matching TRBD1. This CDR3 is built from 14 residues. V trimming: 6 bases; J trimming: 3 bases; junction bases outside the gene matches: 4. The CDR3 nucleotides read TGTGCCAGCAGCAAGGGACAGGGGTACACTGAAGCTTTCTTT. Translating it yields CASSKGQGYTEAFF.

This clonotype was observed many times. The chain carries TRBV5-8 and TRBJ2-5; 12 bases are shared with TRBD2. CDR1 and CDR2 (germline): SGHTS, YDEGEE. The trim removed 0 bases at V and 5 bases at J, leaving 2 bases unmatched. The CDR3 totals 15 residues. The DNA for the CDR3 is TGTGCCAGCAGCTTGGCCGGGACTAGCGGGGAGACCCAGTACTTC. This translates into CASSLAGTSGETQYF.

This clonotype was recorded many times. V is TRBV6-2 or TRBV6-3 and J is TRBJ2-1; D is uncertain. The V gene's germline CDR1 is MNHEY and CDR2 SVGEGT. This CDR3 is 12 amino acids long. Trimming removed 0 bases from V and 6 bases from J, with 3 bases in between. The CDR3 loop reads CASSYSPNEQFF. CDR3 nucleotides: TGTGCCAGCAGTTACTCTCCCAATGAGCAGTTCTTC.

The chain joins TRBV14 to TRBJ1-2; D unresolved. This CDR3 region has 13 residues. The V and J ends lost 4 bases and 3 bases respectively, with 9 bases between them. CDR1 is SGHDN and CDR2 is FVKESK in the germline V gene. CDR3 nucleotides: TGTGCCAGCAGCCGGAGAGAGGACTATGGCTACACCTTC. It yields the protein CASSRREDYGYTF.

This clonotype has a handful of counts. This sequence joins TRBV20-1 and TRBJ2-5; D possibly corresponds to TRBD2 (7 bases). This CDR3 comprises 13 residues. In germline, CDR1 is DFQATT, CDR2 SNEGSKA (reference sequence). With 6 bases removed from V and 3 bases from J, the gap between germline ends came to 14 bases. The CDR3 DNA sequence: TGCAGTGCCGTAGGGGGGGCGGAAGAGACCCAGTACTTC. Translated: CSAVGGAEETQYF.

This clonotype came up many times. The rearrangement links TRBV5-1 to TRBJ2-7; TRBD1 matches 10 bases. The junction had 0 bases not matched to a gene; V was cut back by 0 bases and J by 6 bases. This CDR3 contains 13 residues. Germline V lookup: CDR1 SGHRS, CDR2 YFSETQ. The CDR3 nucleotides are TGCGCCAGCAGCTTGGGGGACAGGGGCGAGCAGTACTTC. It specifies CASSLGDRGEQYF.

V is TRBV30 and J is TRBJ1-6; maybe TRBD1 (5 bases). Trimming stripped 2 bases from V and 5 bases from J, with 16 bases between. Germline assignment: CDR1 GTSNPN and CDR2 SVGIG (reference sequence). The CDR3 runs to 16 residues. CDR3 sequence reads: CAWSFSRAGDNSPLHF. In DNA, the CDR3 is TGTGCCTGGAGTTTTTCCAGGGCAGGAGATAATTCACCCCTCCACTTT.

This clonotype was recorded once. The chain employs TRBV28 and TRBJ1-2; 7 bases are a match to TRBD1. Germline values: CDR1 MDHEN, CDR2 SYDVKM. V gave up 5 bases and J gave up 2 bases; unmatched junction bases: 8. The CDR3 is 15 amino acids. CDR3 DNA sequence: TGTGCCAGCAGTCCACCGGGACAGTGGAACTATGGCTACACCTTC. This codes for CASSPPGQWNYGYTF.

Many counts were recorded for this clonotype. The chain recombines TRBV2 with TRBJ1-2; D not resolved. CDR1 is SNHLY and CDR2 is FYNNEI in the germline V gene. Trimming removed 4 bases at V and 7 bases at J, with 4 bases between. This CDR3 contains 10 residues. In DNA, the CDR3 is TGTGCCAGCAGTGCTACTGGCTACACCTTC. Residues: CASSATGYTF. Full variable domain (rest looked up from reference TRBV2 and TRBJ1-2): EPEVTQTPSHQVTQMGQEVILRCVPISNHLYFYWYRQILGQKVEFLVSFYNNEISEKSEIFDDQFSVERPDGSNFTLKIRSTKLEDSAMYFCASSATGYTFGSGTRLTVV.

This clonotype has at least ten counts. This chain links TRBV7-9 with TRBJ2-7; D may be TRBD2 (5 bases). The CDR3 runs 16 residues. Trimming shortened V by 5 bases and J by 3 bases, and 20 bases separated the two germline ends. The germline V gene encodes CDR1 SEHNR and CDR2 FQNEAQ (reference sequence). The CDR3 reads CASSIWTARAFYEQYF. CDR3 bases: TGTGCCAGCAGCATATGGACCGCGCGGGCCTTCTACGAGCAGTACTTC.

CDR3 residues: CASSQGARNTGELFF. The CDR3 DNA is TGTGCCAGCAGCCAGGGGGCCAGAAACACCGGGGAGCTGTTTTTT. The V call is TRBV7-9, the J call TRBJ2-2, with 8 bases aligning to TRBD1. V dropped 5 bases and J dropped 2; count of bases not matched to a gene: 4. The germline V gene encodes CDR1 SEHNR and CDR2 FQNEAQ (reference sequence). This CDR3 comprises 15 residues.

With regard to this clonotype: It may be a read error: a sequence one base away is much more abundant. The CDR3 DNA is TGTGCCATCAGTCAGACACTCATCGAGGAGCAGTTCTTC. Amino acid sequence: CAISQTLIEEQFF. The chain recombines TRBV10-3 with TRBJ2-1; D ambiguous. This CDR3 has 13 amino acids. The V gene's germline CDR1 is ENHRY and CDR2 SYGVKD. Trimming left V 5 bases short and J 10 bases short, with 15 bases between.

This clonotype came up many times. This chain connects TRBV12-3 or TRBV12-4 to TRBJ1-3; D gene uncertain. CDR3 length: 14 residues. Trimming shortened V by 6 bases and J by 2 bases, and 11 bases separated the two germline ends. In DNA form, the CDR3 reads TGTGCCAGCAGCCTGTGGACTGCTGGAAACACCATATATTTT. It codes for CASSLWTAGNTIYF.

This clonotype was picked up a small number of times. V gene TRBV19 combines with J gene TRBJ1-5; the D gene is possibly TRBD1 (5 bases). Trimming stripped 6 bases from V and 9 bases from J, with 24 bases between. CDR3 length: 16 residues. Looked up from germline, CDR1 is LNHDA and CDR2 is SQIVND (reference sequence). CDR3 nucleotide sequence: TGTGCCAGTAGCAGTAATAGCCGTGGGGCCCTAGGGCCCCAGCATTTT. This encodes CASSSNSRGALGPQHF.

The V and J genes are TRBV7-9 and TRBJ1-6; possibly TRBD1 for D (6 bases). Germline CDR1 SEHNR, CDR2 FQNEAQ (reference sequence). CDR3 length: 17 residues. V gave up 5 bases and J gave up 5 bases, with 19 bases separating them. CDR3 in amino acids: CASSPTSGRGNNSPLHF. The DNA for the CDR3 is TGTGCCAGCAGCCCCACCTCGGGCAGGGGTAATAATTCACCCCTCCACTTT.

This clonotype was counted many times. The chain recombines TRBV20-1 with TRBJ2-7, with a weak D call TRBD1 (6 bases). Germline V lookup: CDR1 DFQATT, CDR2 SNEGSKA (reference sequence). CDR3 size: 14 residues. Trimming took off 5 bases at V and 5 bases at J, with 19 bases between the two ends. DNA of the CDR3: TGCAGTGCTGGCAGGGGAAACCTTCCCCACGAGCAGTACTTC. Its translation is CSAGRGNLPHEQYF.

This clonotype was observed many times. The V and J genes are TRBV24-1 and TRBJ2-2; TRBD1 might be the D (5 bases). The CDR3 runs 14 residues. The germline V gene encodes CDR1 KGHDR and CDR2 SFDVKD. Trimming cost V 9 bases and J 0 bases, with 10 bases left between them. CDR3 in amino acids: CATGQGANTGELFF. In DNA form, the CDR3 reads TGTGCCACCGGCCAGGGCGCGAACACCGGGGAGCTGTTTTTT.

This clonotype showed up many times. The rearrangement uses TRBV27 and TRBJ1-2; weak D call: TRBD1 (6 bases). The CDR3 runs to 15 residues. Germline-derived CDR1 and CDR2 are MNHEY and SMNVEV (reference sequence). Trimming took 1 base from V and 0 from J, leaving 9 bases between them. The CDR3 region is CASSLWAGANYGYTF. CDR3 nucleotides: TGTGCCAGCAGTTTATGGGCAGGGGCTAACTATGGCTACACCTTC.

The rearrangement links TRBV6-5 to TRBJ1-1; 9 bases are a match to TRBD1. The V and J ends lost 0 bases and 4 bases, in that order; junction bases with no gene match: 12. The CDR3 covers 18 residues. Germline CDR1 is MNHEY and CDR2 is SVGAGI. CDR3 protein: CASSYSSQGARLSTEAFF. For the CDR3, the DNA is TGTGCCAGCAGTTACTCGTCACAGGGGGCTAGGTTGAGCACTGAAGCTTTCTTT.